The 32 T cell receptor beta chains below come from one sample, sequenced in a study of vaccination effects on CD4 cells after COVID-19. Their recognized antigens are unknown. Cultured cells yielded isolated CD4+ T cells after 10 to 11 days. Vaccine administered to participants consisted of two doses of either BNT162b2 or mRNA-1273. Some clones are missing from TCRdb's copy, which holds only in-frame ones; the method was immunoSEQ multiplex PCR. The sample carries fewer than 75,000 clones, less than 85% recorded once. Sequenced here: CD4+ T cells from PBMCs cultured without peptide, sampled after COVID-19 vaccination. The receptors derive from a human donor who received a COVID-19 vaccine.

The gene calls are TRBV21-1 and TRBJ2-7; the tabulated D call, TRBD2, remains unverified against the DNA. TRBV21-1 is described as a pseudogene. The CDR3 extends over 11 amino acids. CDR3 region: CASPRVPEQYV. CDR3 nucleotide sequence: TGTGCCAGCCCGAGGGTCCCCGAGCAGTACGTC.

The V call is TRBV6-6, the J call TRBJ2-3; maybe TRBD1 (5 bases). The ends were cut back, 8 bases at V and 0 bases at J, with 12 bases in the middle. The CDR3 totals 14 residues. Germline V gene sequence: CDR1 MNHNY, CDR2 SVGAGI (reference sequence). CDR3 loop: CASALGLSTDTQYF. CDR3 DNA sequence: TGTGCCAGCGCTCTGGGGCTGAGCACAGATACGCAGTATTTT.

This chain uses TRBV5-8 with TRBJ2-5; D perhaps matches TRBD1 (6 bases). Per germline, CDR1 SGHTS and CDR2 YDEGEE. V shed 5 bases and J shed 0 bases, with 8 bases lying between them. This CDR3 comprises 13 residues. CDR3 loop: CASRDSYQETQYF. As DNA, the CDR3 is TGTGCCAGCAGGGACAGCTACCAAGAGACCCAGTACTTC.

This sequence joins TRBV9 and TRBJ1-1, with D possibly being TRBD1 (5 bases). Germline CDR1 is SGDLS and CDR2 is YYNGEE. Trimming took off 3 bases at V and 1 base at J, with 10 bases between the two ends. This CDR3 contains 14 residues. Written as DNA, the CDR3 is TGTGCCAGCAGCGGCGGGGACGGGAACACTGAAGCTTTCTTT. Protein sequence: CASSGGDGNTEAFF.

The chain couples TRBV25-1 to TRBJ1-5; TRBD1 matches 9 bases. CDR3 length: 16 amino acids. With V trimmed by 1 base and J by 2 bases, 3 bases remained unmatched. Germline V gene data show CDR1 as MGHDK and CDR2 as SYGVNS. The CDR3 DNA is TGTGCCAGCAGTGAATCGACAGGGGGGGGCAATCAGCCCCAGCATTTT. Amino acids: CASSESTGGGNQPQHF.

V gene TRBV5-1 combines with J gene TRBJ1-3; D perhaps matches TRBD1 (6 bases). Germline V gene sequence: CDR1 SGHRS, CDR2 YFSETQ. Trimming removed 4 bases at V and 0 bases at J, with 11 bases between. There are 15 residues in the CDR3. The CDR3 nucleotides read TGCGCCAGCAGCGGAACAGGGATCTCTGGAAACACCATATATTTT. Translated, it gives CASSGTGISGNTIYF.

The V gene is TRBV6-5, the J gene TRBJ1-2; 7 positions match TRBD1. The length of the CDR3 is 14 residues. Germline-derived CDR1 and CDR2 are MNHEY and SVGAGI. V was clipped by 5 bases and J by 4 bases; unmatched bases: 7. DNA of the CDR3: TGTGCCAGCAGTCCCCAGACAGGGCCCTATGGCTACACCTTC. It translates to CASSPQTGPYGYTF.

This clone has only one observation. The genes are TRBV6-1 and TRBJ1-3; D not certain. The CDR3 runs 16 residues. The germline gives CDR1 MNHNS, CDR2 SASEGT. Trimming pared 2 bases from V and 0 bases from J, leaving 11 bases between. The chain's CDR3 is CASSEKLSYSGNTIYF. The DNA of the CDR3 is TGTGCCAGCAGTGAAAAGCTATCGTACTCTGGAAACACCATATATTTT.

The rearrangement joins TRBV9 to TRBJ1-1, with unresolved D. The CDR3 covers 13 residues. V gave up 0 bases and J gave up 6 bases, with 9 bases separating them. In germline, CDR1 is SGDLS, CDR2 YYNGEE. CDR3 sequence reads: CASSVGYLAEAFF. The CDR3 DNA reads TGTGCCAGCAGCGTAGGGTATTTGGCTGAAGCTTTCTTT.

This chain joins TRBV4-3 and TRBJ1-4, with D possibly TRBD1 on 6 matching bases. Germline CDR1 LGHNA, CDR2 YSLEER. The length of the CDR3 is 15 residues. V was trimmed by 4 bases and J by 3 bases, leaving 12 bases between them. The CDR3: CASSPGGHSNEKLFF. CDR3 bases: TGCGCCAGCAGCCCCGGGGGACACTCTAATGAAAAACTGTTTTTT.

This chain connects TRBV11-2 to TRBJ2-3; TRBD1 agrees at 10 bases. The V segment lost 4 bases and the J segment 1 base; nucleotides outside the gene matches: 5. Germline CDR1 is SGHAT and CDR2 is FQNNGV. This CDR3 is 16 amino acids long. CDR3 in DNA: TGTGCCAGCAGCTCCCTCGGGACAGGGGGCACAGATACGCAGTATTTT. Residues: CASSSLGTGGTDTQYF. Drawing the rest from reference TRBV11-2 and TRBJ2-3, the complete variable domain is EAGVAQSPRYKIIEKRQSVAFWCNPISGHATLYWYQQILGQGPKLLIQFQNNGVVDDSQLPKDRFSAERLKGVDSTLKIQPAKLEDSAVYLCASSSLGTGGTDTQYFGPGTRLTVL.

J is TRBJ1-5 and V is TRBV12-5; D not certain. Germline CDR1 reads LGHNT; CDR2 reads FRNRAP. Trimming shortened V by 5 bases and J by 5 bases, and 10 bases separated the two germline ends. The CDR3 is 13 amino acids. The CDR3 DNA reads TGTGCTAGTGGTCCGACTCGGGATCAGCCCCAGCATTTT. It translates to CASGPTRDQPQHF.

CDR3 bases: TGTGCCAGCAGTGAAGGTGGCCGTTTCTATGGCTACACCTTC. Residues: CASSEGGRFYGYTF. The chain recombines TRBV6-1 with TRBJ1-2, with D unresolved. Trimming cost V 1 base and J 4 bases, with 10 bases left between them. The CDR3 length is 14 residues. CDR1 is MNHNS, CDR2 SASEGT, per germline.

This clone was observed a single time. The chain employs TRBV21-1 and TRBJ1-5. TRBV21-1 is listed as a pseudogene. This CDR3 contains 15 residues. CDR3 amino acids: CASSKALRCNQSQHF. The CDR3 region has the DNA TGTGCCAGCAGCAAAGCGCTACGGTGCAATCAGTCCCAGCATTTT.

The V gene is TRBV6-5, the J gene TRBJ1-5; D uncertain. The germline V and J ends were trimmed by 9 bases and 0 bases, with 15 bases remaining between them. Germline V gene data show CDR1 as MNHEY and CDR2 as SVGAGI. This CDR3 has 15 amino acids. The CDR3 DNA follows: TGTGCCAGGGTAAGGTGCGGGCGTAGCAATCAGCCCCAGCATTTT. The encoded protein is CARVRCGRSNQPQHF.

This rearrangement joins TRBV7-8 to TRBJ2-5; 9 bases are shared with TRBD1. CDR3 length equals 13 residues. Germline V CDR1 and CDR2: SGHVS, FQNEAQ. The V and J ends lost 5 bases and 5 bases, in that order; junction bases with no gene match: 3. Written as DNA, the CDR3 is TGTGCCAGCAGCGTAGACAGGGGGGAGACCCAGTACTTC. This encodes CASSVDRGETQYF.

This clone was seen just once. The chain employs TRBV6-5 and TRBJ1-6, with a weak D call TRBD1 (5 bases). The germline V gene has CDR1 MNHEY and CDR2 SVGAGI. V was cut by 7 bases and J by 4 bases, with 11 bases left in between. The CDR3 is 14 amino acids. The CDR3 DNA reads TGTGCCAGCATCGCGGGACTTTATAATTCACCCCTCCACTTT. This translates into CASIAGLYNSPLHF.

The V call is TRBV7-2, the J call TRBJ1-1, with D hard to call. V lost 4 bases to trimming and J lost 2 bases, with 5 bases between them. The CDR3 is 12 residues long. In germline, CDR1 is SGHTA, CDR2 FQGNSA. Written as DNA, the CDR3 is TGTGCCAGCAGCTCCCCTAACACTGAAGCTTTCTTT. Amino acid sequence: CASSSPNTEAFF.

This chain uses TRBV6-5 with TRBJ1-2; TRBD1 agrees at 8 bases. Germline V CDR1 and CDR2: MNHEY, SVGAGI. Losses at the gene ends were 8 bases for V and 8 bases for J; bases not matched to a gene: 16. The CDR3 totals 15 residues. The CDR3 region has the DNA TGTGCCAGCCCCCCCGAGCCAGGGGGCAGGGAGGGCTACACCTTC. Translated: CASPPEPGGREGYTF.

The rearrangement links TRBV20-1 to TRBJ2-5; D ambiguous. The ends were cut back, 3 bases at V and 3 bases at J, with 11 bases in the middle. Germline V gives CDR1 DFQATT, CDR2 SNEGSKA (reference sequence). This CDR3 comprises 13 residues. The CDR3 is CSASKVVKETQYF. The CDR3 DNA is TGCAGTGCTAGTAAGGTCGTGAAAGAGACCCAGTACTTC.

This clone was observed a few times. The CDR3 reads CASSGGSSYNEQFF. The CDR3 DNA reads as TGCGCCAGCAGTGGCGGAAGCTCCTACAATGAGCAGTTCTTC. This chain joins TRBV10-2 and TRBJ2-1; D unresolved. The CDR3 sequence is 14 residues long. The germline V gene has CDR1 WSHSY and CDR2 SAAADI. The ends were cut back, 4 bases at V and 0 bases at J, with 7 bases in the middle.

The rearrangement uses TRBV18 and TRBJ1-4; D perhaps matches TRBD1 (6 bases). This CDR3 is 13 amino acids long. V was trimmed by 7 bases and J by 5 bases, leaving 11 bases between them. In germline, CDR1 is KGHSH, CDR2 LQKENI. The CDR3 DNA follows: TGTGCCAGCTTAATCGGACAGAATGAAAAACTGTTTTTT. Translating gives CASLIGQNEKLFF.

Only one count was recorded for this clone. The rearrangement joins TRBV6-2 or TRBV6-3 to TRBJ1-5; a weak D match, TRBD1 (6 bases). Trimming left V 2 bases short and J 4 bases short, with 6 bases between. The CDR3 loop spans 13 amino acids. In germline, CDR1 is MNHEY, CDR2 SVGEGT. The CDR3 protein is CASSYGTNQPQHF. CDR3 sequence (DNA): TGTGCCAGCAGTTACGGGACAAATCAGCCCCAGCATTTT.

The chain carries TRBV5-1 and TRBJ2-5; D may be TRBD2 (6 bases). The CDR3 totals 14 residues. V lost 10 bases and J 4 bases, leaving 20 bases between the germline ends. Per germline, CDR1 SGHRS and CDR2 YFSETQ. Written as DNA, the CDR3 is TGCGCCTCAACCCTCAGACGGGGGTCAGAGACCCAGTACTTC. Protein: CASTLRRGSETQYF.

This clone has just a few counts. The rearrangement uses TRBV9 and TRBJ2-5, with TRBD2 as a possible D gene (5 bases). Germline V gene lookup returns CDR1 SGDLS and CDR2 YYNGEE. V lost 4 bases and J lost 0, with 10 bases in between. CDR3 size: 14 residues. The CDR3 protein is CASSLSEHQETQYF. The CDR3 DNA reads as TGTGCCAGCAGCCTTAGCGAGCACCAAGAGACCCAGTACTTC.

The CDR3 reads CASSIAAAGNTIYF. CDR3 in DNA: TGTGCCAGTAGTATAGCGGCAGCTGGAAACACCATATATTTT. This chain connects TRBV19 to TRBJ1-3; no reliable D call. This CDR3 region has 14 residues. Germline V lookup: CDR1 LNHDA, CDR2 SQIVND (reference sequence). Trimming removed 1 base from V and 2 bases from J, with 6 bases in between.

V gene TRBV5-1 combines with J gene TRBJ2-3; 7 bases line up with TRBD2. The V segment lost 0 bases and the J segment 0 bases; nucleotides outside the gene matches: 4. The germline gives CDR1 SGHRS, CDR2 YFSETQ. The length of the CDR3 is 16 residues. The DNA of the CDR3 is TGCGCCAGCAGCTTGGATCCAGCGGGGAGCACAGATACGCAGTATTTT. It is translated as CASSLDPAGSTDTQYF.

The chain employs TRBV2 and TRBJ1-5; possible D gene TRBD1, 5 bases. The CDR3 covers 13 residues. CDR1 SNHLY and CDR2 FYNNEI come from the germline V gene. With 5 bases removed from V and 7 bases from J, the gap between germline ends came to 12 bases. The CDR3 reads CASSTTRDQPQHF. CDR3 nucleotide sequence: TGTGCCAGCAGTACAACCAGGGACCAGCCCCAGCATTTT.

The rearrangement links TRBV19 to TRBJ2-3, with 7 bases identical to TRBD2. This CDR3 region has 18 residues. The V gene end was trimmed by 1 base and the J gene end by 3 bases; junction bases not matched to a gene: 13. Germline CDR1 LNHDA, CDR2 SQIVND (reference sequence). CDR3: CASSIGGGGGGATDTQYF. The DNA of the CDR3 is TGTGCCAGTAGTATAGGGGGTGGCGGCGGGGGAGCAACAGATACGCAGTATTTT.

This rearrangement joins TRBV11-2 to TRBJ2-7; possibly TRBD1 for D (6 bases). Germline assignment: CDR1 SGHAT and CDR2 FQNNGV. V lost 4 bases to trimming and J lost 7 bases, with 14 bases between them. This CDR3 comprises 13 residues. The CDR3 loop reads CASSSDRRREQYV. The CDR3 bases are TGTGCCAGCAGCTCGGACAGACGCCGGGAGCAGTACGTC.

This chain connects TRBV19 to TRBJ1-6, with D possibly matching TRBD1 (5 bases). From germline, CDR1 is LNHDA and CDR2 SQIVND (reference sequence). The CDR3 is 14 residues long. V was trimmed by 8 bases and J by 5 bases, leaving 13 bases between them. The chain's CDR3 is CASVDTVDNSPLHF. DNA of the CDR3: TGTGCCAGTGTGGACACGGTAGATAATTCACCCCTCCACTTT.

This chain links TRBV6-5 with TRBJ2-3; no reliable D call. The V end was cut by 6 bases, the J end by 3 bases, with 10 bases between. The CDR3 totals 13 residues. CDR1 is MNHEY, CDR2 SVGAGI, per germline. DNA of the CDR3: TGTGCCAGCAGAGTTGAATCGACAGATACGCAGTATTTT. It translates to CASRVESTDTQYF.